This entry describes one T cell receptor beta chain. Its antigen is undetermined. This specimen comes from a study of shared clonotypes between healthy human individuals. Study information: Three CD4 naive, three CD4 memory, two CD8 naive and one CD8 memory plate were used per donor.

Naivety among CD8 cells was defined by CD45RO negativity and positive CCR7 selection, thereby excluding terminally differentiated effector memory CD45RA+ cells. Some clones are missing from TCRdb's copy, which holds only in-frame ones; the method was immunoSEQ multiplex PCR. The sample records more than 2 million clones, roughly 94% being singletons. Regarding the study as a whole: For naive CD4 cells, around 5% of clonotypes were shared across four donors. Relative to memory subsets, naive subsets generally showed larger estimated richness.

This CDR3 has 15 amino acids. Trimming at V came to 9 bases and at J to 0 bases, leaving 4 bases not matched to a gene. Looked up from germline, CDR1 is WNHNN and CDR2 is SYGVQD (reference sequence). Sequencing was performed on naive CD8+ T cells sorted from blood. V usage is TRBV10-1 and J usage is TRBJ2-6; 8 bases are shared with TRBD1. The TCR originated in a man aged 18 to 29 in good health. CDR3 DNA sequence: TGCGCCAGACAGGGGGTGAGCTCTGGGGCCAACGTCCTGACTTTC. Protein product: CARQGVSSGANVLTF.